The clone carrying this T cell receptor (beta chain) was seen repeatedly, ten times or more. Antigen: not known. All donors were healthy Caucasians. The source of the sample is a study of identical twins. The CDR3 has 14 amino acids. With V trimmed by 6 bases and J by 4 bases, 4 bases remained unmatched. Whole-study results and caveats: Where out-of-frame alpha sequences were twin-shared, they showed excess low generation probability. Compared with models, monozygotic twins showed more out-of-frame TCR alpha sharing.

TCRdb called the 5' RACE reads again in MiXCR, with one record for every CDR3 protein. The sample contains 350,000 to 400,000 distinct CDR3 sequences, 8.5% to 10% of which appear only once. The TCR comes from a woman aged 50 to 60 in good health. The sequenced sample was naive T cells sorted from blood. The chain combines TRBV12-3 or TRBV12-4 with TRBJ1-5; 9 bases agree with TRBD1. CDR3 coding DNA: TGTGCCAGCAGGACAGGGGGAGGGAATCAGCCCCAGCATTTT. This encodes CASRTGGGNQPQHF.